This is a list of T cell receptor beta chains from one sample in a study of CD8 T cells in Susac syndrome. TCRdb reanalysed the immunoSEQ multiplex PCR reads using MiXCR and keeps one entry per CDR3 protein. Of 100,000 to 150,000 distinct CDR3 sequences listed, around 94% are singletons. Input material: CD8+ T cells from PBMCs. Every receptor here comes from a human donor with Susac syndrome. CDR3s include the opening cysteine and the closing phenylalanine or tryptophan. D genes are given only for firm matches. Rows may omit the clone size; those that give it use once, few, many or a size class.

v_gene	len	d_gene	j_gene	abundance	CDR3nt	CDR3aa
TRBV9	14	.	TRBJ2-7	.	TGTGCCAGCAGCCGATGGGACACTACCTACGAGCAGTACTTC	CASSRWDTTYEQYF
TRBV2	16	TRBD1	TRBJ1-2	.	TGTGCCAGCAGTGAAGCGGGGGACAGATCCTATTATGGCTACACCTTC	CASSEAGDRSYYGYTF
TRBV6-5	17	.	TRBJ1-1	.	TGTGCCAGCAGTTACTATCAGACAGAGGGGGTGAACACTGAAGCTTTCTTT	CASSYYQTEGVNTEAFF
TRBV20-1	12	.	TRBJ1-5	.	TGCAGTGCTAGAGATCAGGGGCAGCCCCAGCATTTT	CSARDQGQPQHF
TRBV12-3/TRBV12-4	14	.	TRBJ2-5	.	TGTGCCAGCAGTTGGTACAGGGTTACGGAGACCCAGTACTTC	CASSWYRVTETQYF
TRBV13	15	.	TRBJ2-7	.	TGTGCCAGCAGCTTAGAAGGAGATAAAGCCCACGAGCAGTACTTC	CASSLEGDKAHEQYF
TRBV1	17	.	TRBJ2-7	.	TGCACCAGCAGCCTAAAGTTTCCAGCGGGACTTCTCTACGAGCAGTACTTC	CTSSLKFPAGLLYEQYF
TRBV30	11	.	TRBJ2-1	.	TGTGCCTGGAGTGTCTCCCATGAGCAGTTCTTC	CAWSVSHEQFF
TRBV28	11	.	TRBJ2-2	.	TGTGCCAGCAGTCGGATCGGGGAGCTGTTTTTT	CASSRIGELFF
TRBV20-1	14	.	TRBJ1-1	once	TGCAGTGCTAAGGGGGTTCCAACGCACACTGAAGCTTTCTTT	CSAKGVPTHTEAFF
TRBV30	11	.	TRBJ1-1	.	TGTGCCTGGAGTCCCAGGCCTGAAGCTTTCTTT	CAWSPRPEAFF
TRBV12-3/TRBV12-4	14	.	TRBJ1-3	.	TGTGCCAGCAGTTGGGGGACCTCTGGAAACACCATATATTTT	CASSWGTSGNTIYF
TRBV20-1	14	.	TRBJ2-3	.	TGCAGTGCTAGAGATGGGTCGAGTGGGGAGACGCAGTATTTT	CSARDGSSGETQYF